Listed below are T cell receptor beta chains from one sample, sequenced in a study of blood T cell repertoires in COVID-19. The data were produced by immunoSEQ multiplex PCR, yet TCRdb's version contains in-frame clones alone and is incomplete. The table shows around 16,000 clones, with about 91% occurring only once. The sample comprised peripheral blood. These receptors came from a human donor in a cohort sampled during active COVID-19. CDR3s include the opening cysteine and the closing phenylalanine or tryptophan. D genes are given only for firm matches. Size tells how often a clone was seen (once, few, many) or the class of an expanded clone, and some rows leave it out.

TRBJ2-5 | TRBD2 | NA | TRBV29-1 | TGCAGCGGGGGACTAGCGGGAGGTGGATGGACCCAGTACTTC | CSGGLAGGGWTQYF
TRBJ2-7 | TRBD1 | few | TRBV27 | TGTGCCAGCAGTCTATTGACAGGGTTGGGTAACTACGAGCAGTACTTC | CASSLLTGLGNYEQYF
TRBJ1-1 | NA | NA | TRBV21-1 | TGTGCCAGCAGCAAAGGCCGTCACGGGGGGACTGAAGCTTTCTTT | CASSKGRHGGTEAFF
TRBJ2-1 | TRBD2 | NA | TRBV9 | TGTGCCAGCAGCGTAGGGGGTAGCGGGTACTCCTACAATGAGCAGTTCTTC | CASSVGGSGYSYNEQFF
TRBJ2-1 | TRBD1 | NA | TRBV18 | TGTGCCAGCTCACCACCTAACGGCCAGGGGGCTAGTGAGCAGTTCTTC | CASSPPNGQGASEQFF
TRBJ2-6 | NA | NA | TRBV12-3/TRBV12-4 | TGTGCCAGCAGCGGTCCTGGGGCCAACGTCCTGACTTTC | CASSGPGANVLTF
TRBJ1-6 | NA | NA | TRBV10-3 | TGTGCCATCAGTGAACGGGTAAATTCACCCCTCCACTTT | CAISERVNSPLHF
TRBJ1-2 | TRBD1 | NA | TRBV5-1 | TGCGCCAGCAGTATAGGGGGCCCGATTAACTATGGCTACACCTTC | CASSIGGPINYGYTF
TRBJ2-7 | TRBD2 | NA | TRBV13 | TGTGCCAGCAGTGCCGCGCCCATACTAGCGGGAGTTTACTACGAGCAGTACTTC | CASSAAPILAGVYYEQYF
TRBJ2-3 | TRBD2 | NA | TRBV6-2/TRBV6-3 | TGTGCCAGCAGCCCATTTAGCGGGGGGGCGGGAGATACGCAGTATTTT | CASSPFSGGAGDTQYF
TRBJ1-2 | NA | NA | TRBV27 | TGTGCCAGCAGCCAGACCTTTACGGGGGATGGCTACACCTTC | CASSQTFTGDGYTF
TRBJ2-5 | TRBD1 | NA | TRBV29-1 | TGCAGCGGACGAGAACCGGGACAGGGGGCGGGGACCCAGTACTTC | CSGREPGQGAGTQYF
TRBJ1-4 | TRBD1 | NA | TRBV19 | TGTGCCAGTAGTAGCAGGGGGCCCGAAAAACTGTTTTTT | CASSSRGPEKLFF
TRBJ1-1 | NA | NA | TRBV14 | TGTGCCAGCAGCCAAGATTACAAGTCTGAAGCTTTCTTT | CASSQDYKSEAFF
TRBJ2-7 | NA | NA | TRBV11-3 | TGTGCCAGCAGCTTAGCTATCTATTACGAGCAGTACTTC | CASSLAIYYEQYF
TRBJ1-5 | NA | NA | TRBV6-4 | TGTGCCAGCCCAGGGGACTACGGAGGCAATCAGCCCCAGCATTTT | CASPGDYGGNQPQHF
TRBJ2-1 | NA | NA | TRBV24-1 | TGTGCCACCAGTGTCGCGGCGGATTACAATGAGCAGTTCTTC | CATSVAADYNEQFF
TRBJ1-1 | TRBD1 | NA | TRBV5-1 | TGCGCCAGCAGCAAAGAGGGACAGCAGAACACTGAAGCTTTCTTT | CASSKEGQQNTEAFF
TRBJ1-2 | NA | NA | TRBV5-1 | NA | CASSLVGQGATF
TRBJ2-2 | TRBD2 | NA | TRBV6-5 | TGTGCCAGCAGTTATGTAGCGGGAGGCGCCGGGGAGCTGTTTTTT | CASSYVAGGAGELFF
TRBJ2-1 | TRBD1 | NA | TRBV7-3 | TGTGCCAGCAGCTTGGAACCGGGACAGGGGATTGCGTATGAGCAGTTCTTC | CASSLEPGQGIAYEQFF
TRBJ2-3 | NA | NA | TRBV5-4 | TGTGCCAGCGCTTCAAAGGGGACAGATACGCAGTATTTT | CASASKGTDTQYF
TRBJ2-3 | NA | once | TRBV24-1 | TGTGCCACCAGTGATCCGCGGGGTCAGGGTACAGATACGCAGTATTTT | CATSDPRGQGTDTQYF
TRBJ1-5 | NA | NA | TRBV21-1 | TGTGCCAGCAGCAAAGTGAGGGCAGAACGAAAATATAGCAATCAGCCCCAGCATTTT | CASSKVRAERKYSNQPQHF
TRBJ2-2 | NA | few | TRBV10-1 | TGCGCCAGCAGCGAACGGCGGGGGAACACCGGGGAGCTGTTTTTT | CASSERRGNTGELFF
TRBJ2-3 | TRBD2 | NA | TRBV4-1 | TGCGCCAGCAGAGCAAATTCGGGACTAGCGGGTACAGATACGCAGTATTTT | CASRANSGLAGTDTQYF
TRBJ2-3 | TRBD2 | NA | TRBV6-5 | TGTGCCAGCAGTTACCCGGGAGGGGCAGATACGCAGTATTTT | CASSYPGGADTQYF
TRBJ1-6 | TRBD1 | few | TRBV7-6 | TGTGCCAGCAGCTTAGAGGCAGGGGGCTATTCACCCCTCCACTTT | CASSLEAGGYSPLHF
TRBJ1-2 | NA | NA | TRBV9 | TGTGCCAGCAGCGTAGATAGGGGGAGCTATGGCTACACCTTC | CASSVDRGSYGYTF